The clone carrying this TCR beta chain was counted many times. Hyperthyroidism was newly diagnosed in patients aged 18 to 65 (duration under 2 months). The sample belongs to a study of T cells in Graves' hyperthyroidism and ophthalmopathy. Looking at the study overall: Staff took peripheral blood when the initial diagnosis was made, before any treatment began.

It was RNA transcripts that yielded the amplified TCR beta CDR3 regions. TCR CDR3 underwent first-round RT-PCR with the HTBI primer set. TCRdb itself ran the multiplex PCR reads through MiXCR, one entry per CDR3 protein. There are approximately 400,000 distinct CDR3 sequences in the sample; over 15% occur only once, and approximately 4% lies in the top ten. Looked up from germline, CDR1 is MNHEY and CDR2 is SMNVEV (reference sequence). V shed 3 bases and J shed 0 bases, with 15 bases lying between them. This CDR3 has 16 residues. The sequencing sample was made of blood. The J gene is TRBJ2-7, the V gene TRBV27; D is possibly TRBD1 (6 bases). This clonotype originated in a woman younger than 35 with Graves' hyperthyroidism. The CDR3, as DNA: TGTGCCAGCAGTTTTCAAAGGACAGCTATCTCCTACGAGCAGTACTTC. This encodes CASSFQRTAISYEQYF.